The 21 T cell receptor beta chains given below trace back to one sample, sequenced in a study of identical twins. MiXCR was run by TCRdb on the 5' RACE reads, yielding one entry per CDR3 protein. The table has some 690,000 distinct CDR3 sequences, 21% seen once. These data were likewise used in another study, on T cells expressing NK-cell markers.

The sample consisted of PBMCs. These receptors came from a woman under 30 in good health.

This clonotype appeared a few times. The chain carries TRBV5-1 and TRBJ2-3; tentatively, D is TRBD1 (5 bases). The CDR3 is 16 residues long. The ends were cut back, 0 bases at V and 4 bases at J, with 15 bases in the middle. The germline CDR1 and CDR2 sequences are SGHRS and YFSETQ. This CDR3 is CASSLVAGQSADTQYF. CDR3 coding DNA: TGCGCCAGCAGCTTGGTGGCAGGGCAAAGCGCAGATACGCAGTATTTT.

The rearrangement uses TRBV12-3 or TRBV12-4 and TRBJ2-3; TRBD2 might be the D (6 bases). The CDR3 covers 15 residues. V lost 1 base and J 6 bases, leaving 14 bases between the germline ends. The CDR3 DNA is TGTGCCAGCAGTTTAGGGACTAAGAGGACGGATACGCAGTATTTT. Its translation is CASSLGTKRTDTQYF.

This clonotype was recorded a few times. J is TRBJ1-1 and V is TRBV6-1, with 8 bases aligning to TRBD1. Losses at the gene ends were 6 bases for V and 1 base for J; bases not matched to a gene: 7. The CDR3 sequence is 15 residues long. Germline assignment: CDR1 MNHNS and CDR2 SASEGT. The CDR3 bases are TGTGCCAGCAGAATTACAGGGGGGAAGAACACTGAAGCTTTCTTT. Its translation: CASRITGGKNTEAFF.

CDR3 sequence (DNA): TGTGCTAGTGGTTCCGGACTAGCGGGAGGTGCTAACGGGGAGCTGTTTTTT. Translated: CASGSGLAGGANGELFF. The chain has TRBV12-5 and TRBJ2-2; the match to TRBD2 covers 14 bases. V was clipped by 4 bases and J by 7 bases; unmatched bases: 8. Per the germline V gene, CDR1 is LGHNT and CDR2 is FRNRAP. The CDR3 is 17 residues long.

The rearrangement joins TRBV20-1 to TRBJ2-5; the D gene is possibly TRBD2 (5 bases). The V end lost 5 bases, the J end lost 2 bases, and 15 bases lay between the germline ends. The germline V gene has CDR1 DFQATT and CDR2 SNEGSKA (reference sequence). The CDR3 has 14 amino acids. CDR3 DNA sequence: TGCAGTGCTTGGACTCCACAACCTCAAGAGACCCAGTACTTC. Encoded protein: CSAWTPQPQETQYF.

CDR3: CASSYTGEEQYF. Here the CDR3 DNA reads TGTGCCAGCAGTTACACAGGGGAAGAGCAGTACTTC. The chain employs TRBV6-5 and TRBJ2-7; 7 positions agree with TRBD1. Per germline, CDR1 MNHEY and CDR2 SVGAGI. The CDR3 extends over 12 amino acids. V was pared by 2 bases and J by 7 bases, with 2 bases of the junction left unmatched.

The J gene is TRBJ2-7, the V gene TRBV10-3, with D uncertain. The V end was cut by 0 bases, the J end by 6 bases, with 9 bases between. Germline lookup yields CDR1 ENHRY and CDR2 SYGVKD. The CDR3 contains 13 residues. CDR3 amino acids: CAISESFASEQYF. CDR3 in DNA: TGTGCCATCAGTGAGTCGTTTGCGAGCGAGCAGTACTTC.

Here the CDR3 reads CASSLGGYGGGEQFF. CDR3 DNA sequence: TGTGCCAGCAGCTTAGGGGGGTACGGGGGTGGCGAGCAGTTCTTC. This chain connects TRBV7-2 to TRBJ2-1; tentative D call: TRBD2 (6 bases). V was clipped by 1 base and J by 10 bases, with 17 bases between them. CDR3 length: 15 amino acids. Germline CDR1 and CDR2: SGHTA and FQGNSA.

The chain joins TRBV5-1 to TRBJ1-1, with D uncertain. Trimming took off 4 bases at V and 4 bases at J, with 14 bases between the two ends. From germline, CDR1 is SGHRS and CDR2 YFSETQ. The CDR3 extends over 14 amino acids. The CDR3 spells CASSRRSVGTEAFF. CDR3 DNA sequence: TGCGCCAGCAGCAGAAGGTCCGTCGGCACTGAAGCTTTCTTT.

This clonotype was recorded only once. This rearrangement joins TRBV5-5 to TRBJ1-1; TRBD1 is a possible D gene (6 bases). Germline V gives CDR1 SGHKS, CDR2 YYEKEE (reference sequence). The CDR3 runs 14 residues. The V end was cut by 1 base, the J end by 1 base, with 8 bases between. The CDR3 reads CASSLWGQNTEAFF. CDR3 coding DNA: TGTGCCAGCAGCTTGTGGGGGCAGAACACTGAAGCTTTCTTT.

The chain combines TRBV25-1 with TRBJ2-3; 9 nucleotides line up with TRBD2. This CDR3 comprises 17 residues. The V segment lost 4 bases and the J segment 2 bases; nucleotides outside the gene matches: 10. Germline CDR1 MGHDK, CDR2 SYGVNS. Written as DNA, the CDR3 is TGTGCCAGCAGTGCCCACCGGGGCGGGAGGGTCACAGATACGCAGTATTTT. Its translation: CASSAHRGGRVTDTQYF.

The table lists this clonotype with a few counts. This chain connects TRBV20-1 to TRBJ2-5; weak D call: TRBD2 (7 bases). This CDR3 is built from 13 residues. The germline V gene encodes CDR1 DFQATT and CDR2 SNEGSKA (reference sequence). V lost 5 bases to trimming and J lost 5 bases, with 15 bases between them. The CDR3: CSAVRGARETQYF. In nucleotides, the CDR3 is TGCAGTGCTGTCCGGGGGGCCCGGGAGACCCAGTACTTC.

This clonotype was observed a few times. The CDR3 sequence: CASSGSGRGEQFF. CDR3 sequence (DNA): TGTGCCAGCAGTGGGAGCGGACGGGGTGAGCAGTTCTTC. The chain has TRBV27 and TRBJ2-1, with TRBD2 as a possible D gene (5 bases). This CDR3 is 13 amino acids long. Trimming pared 5 bases from V and 9 bases from J, leaving 14 bases between. Germline values: CDR1 MNHEY, CDR2 SMNVEV (reference sequence).

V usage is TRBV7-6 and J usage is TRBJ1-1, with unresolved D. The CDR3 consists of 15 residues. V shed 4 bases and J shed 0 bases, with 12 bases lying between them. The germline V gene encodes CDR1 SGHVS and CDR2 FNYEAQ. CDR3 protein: CASSSLAGMNTEAFF. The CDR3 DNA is TGTGCCAGCAGCTCTTTGGCGGGAATGAACACTGAAGCTTTCTTT. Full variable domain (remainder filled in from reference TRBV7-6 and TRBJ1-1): GAGVSQSPRYKVTKRGQDVALRCDPISGHVSLYWYRQALGQGPEFLTYFNYEAQQDKSGLPNDRFSAERPEGSISTLTIQRTEQRDSAMYRCASSSLAGMNTEAFFGQGTRLTVV.

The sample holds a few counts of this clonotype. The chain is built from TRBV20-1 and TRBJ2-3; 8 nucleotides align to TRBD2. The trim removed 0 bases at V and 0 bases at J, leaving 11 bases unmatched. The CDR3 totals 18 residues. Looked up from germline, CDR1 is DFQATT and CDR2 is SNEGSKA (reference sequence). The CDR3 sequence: CSARDLLTGGGSTDTQYF. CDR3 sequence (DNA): TGCAGTGCTAGAGATCTCTTGACTGGCGGGGGGAGCACAGATACGCAGTATTTT.

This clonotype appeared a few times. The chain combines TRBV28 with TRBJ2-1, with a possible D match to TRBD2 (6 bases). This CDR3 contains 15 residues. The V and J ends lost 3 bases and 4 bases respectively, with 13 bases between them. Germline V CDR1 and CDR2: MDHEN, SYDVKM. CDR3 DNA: TGTGCCAGCAGTTTTCTGGGGGGTGGTTACAATGAGCAGTTCTTC. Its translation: CASSFLGGGYNEQFF.

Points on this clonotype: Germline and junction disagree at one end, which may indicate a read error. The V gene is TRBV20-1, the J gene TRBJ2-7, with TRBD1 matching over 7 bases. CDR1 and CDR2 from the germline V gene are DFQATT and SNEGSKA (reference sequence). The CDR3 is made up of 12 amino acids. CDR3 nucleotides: TGCAGTGCTAGCGACGGGACAGTAGACCCCCGCTTC. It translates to CSASDGTVDPRF.

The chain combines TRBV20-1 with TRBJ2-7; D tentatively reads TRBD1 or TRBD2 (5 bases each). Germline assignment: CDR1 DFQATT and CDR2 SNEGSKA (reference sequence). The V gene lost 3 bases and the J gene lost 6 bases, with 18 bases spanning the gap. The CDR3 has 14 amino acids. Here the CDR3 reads CSARTGTRISEQYF. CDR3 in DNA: TGCAGTGCTAGGACCGGGACGCGAATATCCGAGCAGTACTTC.

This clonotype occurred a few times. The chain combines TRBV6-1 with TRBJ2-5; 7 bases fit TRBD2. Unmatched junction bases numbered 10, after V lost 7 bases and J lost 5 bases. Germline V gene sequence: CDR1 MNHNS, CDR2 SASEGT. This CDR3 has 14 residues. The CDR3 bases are TGTGCCAGCAATGGGGGGGGTTACGGGGAGACCCAGTACTTC. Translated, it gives CASNGGGYGETQYF.

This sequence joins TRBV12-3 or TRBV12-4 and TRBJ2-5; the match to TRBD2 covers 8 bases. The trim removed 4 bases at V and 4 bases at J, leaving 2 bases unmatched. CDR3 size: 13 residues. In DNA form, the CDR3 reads TGTGCCAGCAGTTCTAGCGGGTCAGAGACCCAGTACTTC. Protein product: CASSSSGSETQYF.

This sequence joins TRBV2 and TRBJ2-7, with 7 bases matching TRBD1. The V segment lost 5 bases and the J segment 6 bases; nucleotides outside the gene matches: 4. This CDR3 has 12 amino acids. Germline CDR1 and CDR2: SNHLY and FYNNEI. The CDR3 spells CASSTTGAEQYF. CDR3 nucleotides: TGTGCCAGCAGTACAACAGGGGCCGAGCAGTACTTC.